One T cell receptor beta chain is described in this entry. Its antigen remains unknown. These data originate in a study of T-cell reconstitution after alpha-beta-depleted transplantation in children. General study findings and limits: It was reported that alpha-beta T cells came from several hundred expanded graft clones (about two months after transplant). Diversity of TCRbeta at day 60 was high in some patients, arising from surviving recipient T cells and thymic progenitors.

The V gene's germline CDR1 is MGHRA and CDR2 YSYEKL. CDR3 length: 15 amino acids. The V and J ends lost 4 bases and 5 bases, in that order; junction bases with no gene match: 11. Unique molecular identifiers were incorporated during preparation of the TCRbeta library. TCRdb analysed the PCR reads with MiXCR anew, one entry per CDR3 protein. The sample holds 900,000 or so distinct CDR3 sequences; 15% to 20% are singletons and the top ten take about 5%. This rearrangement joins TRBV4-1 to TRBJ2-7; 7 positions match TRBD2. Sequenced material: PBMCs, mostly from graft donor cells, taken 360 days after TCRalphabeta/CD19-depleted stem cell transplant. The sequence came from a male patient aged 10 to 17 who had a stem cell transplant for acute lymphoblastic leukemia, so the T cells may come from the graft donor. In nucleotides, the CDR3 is TGCGCCAGCAGCCCGATATGGACTAGTAACGACGAGCAGTACTTC. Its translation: CASSPIWTSNDEQYF.